The source of this TCR beta chain is a study of regulatory T cells in long-lasting Graves disease. The TCR beta library used iRepertoire HTBI primers with Arm-PCR amplification of CDR3. TCRdb fed the multiplex PCR reads into MiXCR, producing one record per CDR3 protein. Of 300,000 to 350,000 distinct CDR3 sequences in the sample, about 18% were seen once. Per the germline V gene, CDR1 is MNHEY and CDR2 is SMNVEV (reference sequence). This CDR3 is built from 14 residues. V was pared by 8 bases and J by 8 bases, with 19 bases between. Time point reported: persistent/refractory GD, antithyroid drugs over 5 years with positive TRAb. Extracted PBMC RNA gave rise to the TCR library. This clonotype has more than one count but fewer than ten.

Specimen: peripheral blood mononuclear cells (PBMCs), collected when the disease was refractory, from a patient treated with antithyroid drugs. The source of this sequence is a female donor with Graves disease. V is TRBV27 and J is TRBJ2-4; TRBD2 might be the D (5 bases). This CDR3 is CASADTRTGHIQYF. The CDR3 nucleotides are TGTGCCAGCGCCGATACACGGACTGGCCACATTCAGTACTTC.